What follows describes a single TCR beta chain. The data were taken from a study of blood T cell repertoires in COVID-19. Across the whole study: Collection of acute and convalescent COVID-19 samples took place in the United States, Italy and Spain. Nucleic acid was either cDNA or gDNA, and it came from T cells, B-cell-depleted T cells, or PBMCs.

Per the original data handling: It was from reference gene primer amplification that nucleated cell counts were estimated. The assay was immunoSEQ multiplex PCR, and TCRdb's table has in-frame clones only and misses some. V and J calls and clone size follow that table, whereas D and trimming were derived from the DNA. The sample has around 300,000 clones; approximately 83% are singletons. Per the germline V gene, CDR1 is MNHEY and CDR2 is SMNVEV (reference sequence). The V segment lost 5 bases and the J segment 8 bases; nucleotides outside the gene matches: 7. The CDR3 sequence is 13 residues long. The TCR was taken from a human donor in a cohort sampled during active COVID-19. What was sequenced was peripheral blood. The chain employs TRBV27 and TRBJ1-1, with 8 bases aligning to TRBD1. As DNA, the CDR3 is TGTGCCAGCAGTCCCTGGACAGGGACCGAAGCTTTCTTT. Its protein is CASSPWTGTEAFF.